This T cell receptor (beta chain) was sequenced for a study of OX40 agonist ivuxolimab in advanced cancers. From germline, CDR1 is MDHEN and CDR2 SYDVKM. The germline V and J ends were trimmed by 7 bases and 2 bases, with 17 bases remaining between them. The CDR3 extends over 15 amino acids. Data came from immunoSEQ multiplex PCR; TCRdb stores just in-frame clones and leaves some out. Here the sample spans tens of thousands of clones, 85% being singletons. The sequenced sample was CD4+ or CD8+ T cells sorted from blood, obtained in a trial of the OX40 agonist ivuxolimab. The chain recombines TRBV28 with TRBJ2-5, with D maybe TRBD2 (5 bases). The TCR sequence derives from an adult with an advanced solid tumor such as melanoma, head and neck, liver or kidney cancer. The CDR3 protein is CASTTIRGLQETQYF. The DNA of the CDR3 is TGTGCCAGCACCACGATTCGGGGTCTACAAGAGACCCAGTACTTC.